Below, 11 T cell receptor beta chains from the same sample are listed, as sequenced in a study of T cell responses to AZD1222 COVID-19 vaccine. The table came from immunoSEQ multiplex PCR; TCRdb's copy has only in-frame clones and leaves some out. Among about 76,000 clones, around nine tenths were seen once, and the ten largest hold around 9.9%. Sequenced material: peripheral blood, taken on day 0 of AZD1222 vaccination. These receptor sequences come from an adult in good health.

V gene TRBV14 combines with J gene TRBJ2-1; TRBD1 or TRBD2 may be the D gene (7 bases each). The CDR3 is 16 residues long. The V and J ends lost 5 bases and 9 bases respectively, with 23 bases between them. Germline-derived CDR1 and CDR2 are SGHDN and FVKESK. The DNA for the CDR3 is TGTGCCAGCAGCGGACCACAGGGGACTATGGTGCGTGAGCAGTTCTTC. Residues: CASSGPQGTMVREQFF.

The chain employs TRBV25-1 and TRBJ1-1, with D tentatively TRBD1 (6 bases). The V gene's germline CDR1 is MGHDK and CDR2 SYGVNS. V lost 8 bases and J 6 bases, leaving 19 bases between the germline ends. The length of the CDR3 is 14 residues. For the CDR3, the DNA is TGTGCCAGCGTACGCTCAGGGGTTTTAGCTGAAGCTTTCTTT. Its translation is CASVRSGVLAEAFF.

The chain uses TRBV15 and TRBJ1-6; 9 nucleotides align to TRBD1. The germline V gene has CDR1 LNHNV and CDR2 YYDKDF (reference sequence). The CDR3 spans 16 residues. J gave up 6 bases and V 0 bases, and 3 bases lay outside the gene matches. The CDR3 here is CATSRDTGQGNSPLHF. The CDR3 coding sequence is TGTGCCACCAGCAGAGATACGGGACAGGGTAATTCACCCCTCCACTTT.

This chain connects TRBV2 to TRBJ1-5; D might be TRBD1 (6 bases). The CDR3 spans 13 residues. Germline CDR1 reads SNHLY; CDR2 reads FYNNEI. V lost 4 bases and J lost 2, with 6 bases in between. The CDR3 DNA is TGTGCCAGCAGTGGGACAGGCAATCAGCCCCAGCATTTT. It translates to CASSGTGNQPQHF.

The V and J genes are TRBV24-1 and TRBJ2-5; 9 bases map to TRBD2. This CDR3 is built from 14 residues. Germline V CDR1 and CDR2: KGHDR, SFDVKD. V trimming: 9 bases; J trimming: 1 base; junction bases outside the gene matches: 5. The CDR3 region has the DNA TGTGCCACCTCCACTAGCGGGCCCCAAGAGACCCAGTACTTC. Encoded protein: CATSTSGPQETQYF.

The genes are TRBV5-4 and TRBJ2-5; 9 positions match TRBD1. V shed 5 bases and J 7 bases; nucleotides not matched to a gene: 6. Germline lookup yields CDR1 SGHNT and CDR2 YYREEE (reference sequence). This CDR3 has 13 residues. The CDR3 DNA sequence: TGTGCCAGCAGTCGGGACAGGGAGGGGACCCAGTACTTC. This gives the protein CASSRDREGTQYF.

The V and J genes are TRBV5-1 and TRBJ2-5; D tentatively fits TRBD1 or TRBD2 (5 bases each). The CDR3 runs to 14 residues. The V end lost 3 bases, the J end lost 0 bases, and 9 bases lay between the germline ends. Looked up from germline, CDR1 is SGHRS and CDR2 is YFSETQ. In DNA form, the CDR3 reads TGCGCCAGCAGCTGGGACCCCGACCAAGAGACCCAGTACTTC. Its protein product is CASSWDPDQETQYF.

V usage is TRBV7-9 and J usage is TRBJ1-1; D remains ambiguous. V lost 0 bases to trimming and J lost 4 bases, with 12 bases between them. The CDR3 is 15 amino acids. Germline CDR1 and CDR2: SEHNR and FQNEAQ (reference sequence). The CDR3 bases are TGTGCCAGCAGCTTAGCGCGTCCAGGCATCACTGAAGCTTTCTTT. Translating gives CASSLARPGITEAFF.

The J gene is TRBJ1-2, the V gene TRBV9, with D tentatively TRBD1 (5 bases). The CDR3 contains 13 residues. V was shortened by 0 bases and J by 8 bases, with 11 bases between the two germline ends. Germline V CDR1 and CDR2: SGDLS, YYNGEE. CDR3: CASSVAPGQGYTF. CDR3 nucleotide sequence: TGTGCCAGCAGCGTAGCTCCAGGGCAGGGCTACACCTTC.

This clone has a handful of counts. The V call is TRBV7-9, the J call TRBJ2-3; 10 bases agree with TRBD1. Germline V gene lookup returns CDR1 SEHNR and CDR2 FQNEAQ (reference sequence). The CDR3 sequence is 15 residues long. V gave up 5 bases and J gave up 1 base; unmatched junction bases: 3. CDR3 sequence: CASSQGTGGTDTQYF. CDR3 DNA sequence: TGTGCCAGCAGCCAGGGGACAGGGGGCACAGATACGCAGTATTTT. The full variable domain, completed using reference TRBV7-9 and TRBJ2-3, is DTGVSQNPRHKITKRGQNVTFRCDPISEHNRLYWYRQTLGQGPEFLTYFQNEAQLEKSRLLSDRFSAERPKGSFSTLEIQRTEQGDSAMYLCASSQGTGGTDTQYFGPGTRLTVL.

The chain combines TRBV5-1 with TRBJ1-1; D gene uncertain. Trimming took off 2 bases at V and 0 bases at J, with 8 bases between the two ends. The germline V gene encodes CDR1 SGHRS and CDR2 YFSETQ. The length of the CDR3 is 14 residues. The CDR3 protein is CASSLLGLNTEAFF. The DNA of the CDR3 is TGCGCCAGCAGCTTACTCGGGTTGAACACTGAAGCTTTCTTT.